The source of this TCR beta chain is a study of shared clonotypes between healthy human individuals. Overall study findings and caveats: Memory subsets generally showed smaller estimated richness than naive subsets did. Limitation of the genetic and exposure-history diversity represented came from the few donors.

From CD4+ cells came CD45RA+ naive and CD45RA-negative memory subsets. In the original processing: Filtering differed since immunoSEQ provided only junctions, with no quality scores. Only in-frame clones appear in the TCRdb table, and some are missing; sequencing was by immunoSEQ multiplex PCR. V, J and clone size are those of that table, while D and trimming were read from the DNA. This sample carries over 2 million clones, 85% to 95% of them seen once, and the ten largest clones take approximately 0.39%. Remarks on this clone: Its antigen is currently unknown.

The CDR3 is 14 amino acids. Germline values: CDR1 SGHVS, CDR2 FQNEAQ. V was pared by 1 base and J by 5 bases, with 11 bases between. The source material was naive CD4+ T cells from PBMCs. Subset meaning: CD45RA+ positively selected. The TCR was taken from a man younger than 35 in good health. Some clones in this sample may be carry-over from other donors' samples. The V gene is TRBV7-8, the J gene TRBJ1-2, with a possible D match to TRBD1 (5 bases). In DNA form, the CDR3 reads TGTGCCAGCAGCTTAGGGGGCCGGATGTATGGCTACACCTTC. This translates into CASSLGGRMYGYTF.